The present entry profiles one TCR beta chain with its context. Per the original data handling: For nucleated cells, counts were estimated from reference gene primer amplification. The method was immunoSEQ multiplex PCR; TCRdb's version includes in-frame clones alone and lacks a portion of them. V and J calls and clone size come straight from that table; D and trimming were deduced from the DNA. This table holds over 200,000 clones, roughly 90% found once. The V gene lost 5 bases and the J gene lost 4 bases, with 15 bases spanning the gap. This CDR3 has 15 amino acids. Per the germline V gene, CDR1 is SNHLY and CDR2 is FYNNEI. The sample belongs to a study of blood T cell repertoires in COVID-19. Study information: Sample material is recorded as cDNA or gDNA derived from T cells, B-cell-depleted T cells, or PBMCs.

The clonotype comes from a middle-aged man with active or convalescent COVID-19. The sample consisted of peripheral blood. This chain links TRBV2 with TRBJ2-1, with D perhaps matching TRBD2 (5 bases). CDR3 sequence (DNA): TGTGCCAGCAGTTCCCAGGCGGGTTTATACAATGAGCAGTTCTTC. This translates into CASSSQAGLYNEQFF.